The 12 T cell receptor beta chains presented below share a single source sample, sequenced in a study of CXCR3-negative and CXCR3-positive naive CD8 T cells. Findings and limits, study-wide: Greater hydrophobicity was found in TRB CDR3s of CXCR3-positive naive cells than of CXCR3-negative naive cells.

Antigens for these TCRs are unknown. Libraries were UMI-labeled 5' RACE TRB cDNA. Each CDR3 protein gets one entry in TCRdb, which reprocessed the 5' RACE reads and gives no DNA. The sample table includes more than 80,000 distinct CDR3 sequences. The sample was naive CXCR3+ CD8+ T cells from blood. Noted subset: CD45RO-CCR7+CD27+CD95- naive CD8+ T cells expressing CXCR3 (TNR3+). The receptors originated from a human donor in good health. Some clones in this sample may be carry-over from other donors' samples.

The chain joins TRBV5-1 to TRBJ2-1; the D gene TCRdb calls, TRBD1, cannot be checked with no DNA. This CDR3 comprises 14 residues. The germline V gene has CDR1 SGHRS and CDR2 YFSETQ. The CDR3 region is CASRWRTGDNEQFF. The full variable domain, its missing parts supplied by reference TRBV5-1 and TRBJ2-1, is KAGVTQTPRYLIKTRGQQVTLSCSPISGHRSVSWYQQTPGQGLQFLFEYFSETQRNKGNFPGRFSGRQFSNSRSEMNVSTLELGDSALYLCASRWRTGDNEQFFGPGTRLTVL.

The chain is built from TRBV29-1 and TRBJ1-5; the TCRdb call, TRBD1, lacks DNA for checking. The CDR3 loop spans 13 amino acids. The V gene's germline CDR1 is SQVTM and CDR2 ANQGSEA. CDR3 loop: CSSSGPGDQPQHF.

The rearrangement links TRBV12-3 or TRBV12-4 to TRBJ2-7. This CDR3 is 15 amino acids long. Here the CDR3 reads CASSLDQGLGYEQYF.

V usage is TRBV15 and J usage is TRBJ2-1; TCRdb's D gene call, TRBD2, goes unchecked for lack of DNA. Per germline, CDR1 LNHNV and CDR2 YYDKDF (reference sequence). The CDR3 runs to 14 residues. This chain's CDR3 is CATEDDSGHNEQFF.

The chain has TRBV6-6 and TRBJ1-1; the D gene TCRdb calls, TRBD1, cannot be checked with no DNA. Germline CDR1 reads MNHNY; CDR2 reads SVGAGI (reference sequence). CDR3 length: 15 amino acids. Here the CDR3 reads CASSYKGTGNTEAFF.

The rearrangement uses TRBV29-1 and TRBJ1-2. Germline assignment: CDR1 SQVTM and CDR2 ANQGSEA. The CDR3 has 14 amino acids. CDR3 sequence: CSVEPEALGEGYTF.

J is TRBJ2-2 and V is TRBV5-4. Germline CDR1 reads SGHNT; CDR2 reads YYREEE (reference sequence). This CDR3 is built from 13 residues. The CDR3: CASSSAWTGELFF. The whole variable domain, filled in from reference TRBV5-4 and TRBJ2-2, reads ETGVTQSPTHLIKTRGQQVTLRCSSQSGHNTVSWYQQALGQGPQFIFQYYREEENGRGNFPPRFSGLQFPNYSSELNVNALELDDSALYLCASSSAWTGELFFGEGSRLTVL.

The J gene is TRBJ2-7, the V gene TRBV5-4. The CDR3 covers 13 residues. Germline V CDR1 and CDR2: SGHNT, YYREEE (reference sequence). The CDR3 here is CASSPQPSYEQYF.

CDR3 loop: CASSGFGGARNEQFF. The rearrangement joins TRBV5-1 to TRBJ2-1; lacking DNA, the TRBD1 call made by TCRdb goes unchecked. The CDR3 extends over 15 amino acids. Per germline, CDR1 SGHRS and CDR2 YFSETQ.

The chain recombines TRBV4-1 with TRBJ1-4; without DNA, the TCRdb call of TRBD1 cannot be checked. The CDR3 has 14 residues. Germline loops: CDR1 MGHRA, CDR2 YSYEKL. CDR3 protein: CASSPMGVGEKLFF.

The chain couples TRBV9 to TRBJ1-2; TCRdb indicates TRBD1, and absent DNA this call remains unverified. The CDR3 length is 16 residues. Germline V CDR1 and CDR2: SGDLS, YYNGEE. CDR3 residues: CASSHRDWEANYGYTF.

The CDR3: CASSWSALDNEQFF. The chain recombines TRBV6-2 or TRBV6-3 with TRBJ2-1. The CDR3 has 14 amino acids. Germline V gene data show CDR1 as MNHEY and CDR2 as SVGEGT.